This T cell receptor beta chain originates from a study of Graves' ophthalmopathy and Graves' hyperthyroidism. The overall study: Upon initial diagnosis and before any treatment, peripheral blood was collected.

The CDR3 has 12 amino acids. Unmatched junction bases numbered 3, after V lost 5 bases and J lost 8 bases. Ages of hyperthyroidism patients ran from 18 to 65, and their diagnoses were new, under 2 months' duration. The PBMCs had their origin in 10 ml of fresh peripheral blood. Ten or more counts support this clonotype. TCR beta CDR3 regions were amplified from RNA transcripts. An opening RT-PCR round employed HTBI primers and preceded a second-round multiplex PCR. TCRdb processed the multiplex PCR reads anew with MiXCR; each CDR3 protein has one entry. This sample has hundreds of thousands of distinct CDR3 sequences, with over 20% found just once.

The receptor was derived from a woman under 30 with stable Graves' hyperthyroidism. Sequenced material: peripheral blood. The rearrangement links TRBV12-3 or TRBV12-4 to TRBJ1-1; 9 bases agree with TRBD1. DNA for the CDR3: TGTGCCAGCAGTGGACAGGGGAAGGAAGCTTTCTTT. Its translation is CASSGQGKEAFF.